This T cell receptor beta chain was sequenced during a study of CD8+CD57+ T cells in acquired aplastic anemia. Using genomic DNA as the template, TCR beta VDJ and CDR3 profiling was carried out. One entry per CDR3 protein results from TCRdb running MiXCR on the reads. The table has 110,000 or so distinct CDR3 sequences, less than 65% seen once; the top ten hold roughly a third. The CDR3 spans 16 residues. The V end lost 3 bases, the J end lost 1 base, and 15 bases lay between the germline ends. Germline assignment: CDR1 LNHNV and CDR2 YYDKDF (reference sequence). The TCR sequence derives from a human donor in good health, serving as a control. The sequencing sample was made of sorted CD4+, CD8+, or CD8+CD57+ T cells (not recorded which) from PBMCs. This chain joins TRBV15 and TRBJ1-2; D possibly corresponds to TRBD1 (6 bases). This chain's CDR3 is CATSSGAGGLNYGYTF. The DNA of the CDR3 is TGTGCCACCAGCAGTGGAGCCGGGGGGCTTAACTATGGCTACACCTTC.